This record covers a single T cell receptor (beta chain). A few counts support this clonotype. It has no known antigen specificity. No quality values exist for individual bases; no much larger clone is one base distant. The CDR3 sequence holds 13 residues, the cysteine and phenylalanine included. Solely the CDR3 DNA is kept, with 39 bases framed from the first base. Based on the germline V gene, the CDR1 and CDR2 sequences are MNHNS and SASEGT. Receptor libraries were prepared by 5' RACE. The sequencer was an Illumina HiSeq 2500. A second PCR of about 7 to 12 cycles was run with a J-beta primer mix and a sample-barcoded 5' primer. Each TCR beta cDNA molecule received a unique molecular identifier from a template-switch 5' adaptor carrying 12 random nucleotides. Each sample yielded at least 3 million CDR3-containing paired-end reads. The Mint cDNA synthesis kit, primed by a TRBC-specific oligonucleotide, was used to synthesize first-strand cDNA from all RNA. Following uracil-DNA glycosylase treatment, a first 18-cycle PCR with universal primers M1SS and BC2_uni_R was performed on all cDNA. Regarding the original processing steps: For normalization, 1 million high-quality reads, each with a distinct molecular identifier, were randomly selected from each sample. Reads sharing molecular identifiers were discarded rather than binned into consensus sequences. MiTCR, run with a Q25 quality threshold and the strictest error-elimination algorithm, handled CDR3 identification, clonotype clustering and error correction. Lower-bound total TCR beta diversity was estimated with a nonparametric unseen species model using Euler transformation. Using fastp at Q25 and MiXCR, TCRdb reprocessed the public reads and kept productive beta chains. Each CDR3 protein gets just one entry, which takes the most common genes and DNA from the rows behind it. The V and J calls were determined by TCRdb, not by the authors. Across this sample there are some 1,000,000 distinct CDR3 sequences, with under 30% seen only once. Around 0.75% of the sample belongs to the ten largest clones.

This specimen belongs to a study of blood T cells in healthy people across ages (dated by TCRdb to 2015 to 2017). Background for the entire study: In model experiments, template switching captured about one uniquely barcoded TCR beta cDNA molecule for every two T cells. To track age-related changes in TCR beta repertoire diversity, the study relied on deep sequencing normalized with unique cDNA molecular identifiers. The donors were divided into four age groups: young (average approximately 17 years), middle-aged (roughly 40), aged (approximately 59) and long-lived (about 84). Using the same blood draw, the study looked at two additional independent replicas of 1 million unique cDNA reads for two donors, one aged 18 to 29 and the other aged 80 or older.

Points the paper makes about the study in general: Because donor CMV infection status was unknown, age-related changes in expanded clonotypes were potentially confounded. Because profiling used bulk unsorted PBMCs, naive and antigen-experienced compartments could not be compared conclusively. As age increased, observed TCR beta diversity per million T cells dropped in a roughly linear way, and a significant reduction was already evident by age about 40. Observed TCR beta diversity correlated strongly with the percentage of naive T cells measured by flow cytometry. Compared with the aged group, the long-lived group had more naive CD4+ T cells, fewer expanded clones and increased TCR diversity, a pattern suggesting age selection. Estimates of total diversity based on one million sequenced T cells were regarded as lower bounds and as underestimates.

The roughly 39 donors, aged 6 to 90 years, were systemically healthy Caucasian individuals from Russia. About 10 milliliters of peripheral blood were drawn from each donor into EDTA-treated Vacutainer tubes. Ficoll-Paque density-gradient centrifugation was used to isolate PBMCs, with at least 6 million per sample. Total RNA, at least 6 micrograms per sample, was extracted from PBMCs with Trizol reagent. The percentages of naive CD45RAhigh/CD27high T cells were determined by flow cytometry on a PBMC aliquot from every donor. These same data were also listed under a study on T cells of mothers and their children. That second report states: Donors were nine systemically healthy Caucasian individuals: three mothers and their six children. cDNA synthesis used all of the extracted RNA, with approximately 1.6 ug of RNA in each 15 ul reaction. Sample barcodes and 2-4 random nucleotides were added via the M1S primer in the second PCR. Over 10 million TCR beta CDR3 reads came from each mother, compared with some 3.1 million reads from each child. Thymic selection similarly shapes TCR recombination output in related and unrelated pairs, with minor effect from inherited differences. Normalized repertoire overlap was always found to be slightly, but never significantly, higher in related mother-child pairs than in unrelated mother-child pairs. Persistent microchimeric T cell clones were not detected, at a sensitivity of around 99 clones per million clonotypes. The study used deep NGS to compare TCR beta repertoires of mothers and children, seeking features distinguishing related mother-child pairs from unrelated individuals. On average, the children were around 11 +/- 4 years old, while the mothers were approximately 41 +/- 4 years old. After adapters were ligated using NEBNext reagents, the libraries underwent 100+100 nt paired-end sequencing on an Illumina HiSeq 2000. Mother and child libraries were prepared a month apart and sequenced in separate runs to prevent cross-contamination. Each donor had between roughly 450,000 and 2,300,000 distinct TCR beta clonotypes identified. Naive TCR beta clonotypes were estimated from low-frequency clonotypes matched to each donor's FACS-determined naive share, without sorting.

The specimen sequenced was blood. This chain is built from TRBV6-1 and TRBJ2-1; TRBD1 agrees with 8 junctional bases. The J call is uncertain, as TRBJ2-5 better fits the DNA end. The sequence was collected from a girl aged 2 to 9 in good health. The CDR3 reads as follows: CASRKTGGETQYF. In nucleotide form, the sequence is TGTGCCAGCAGAAAAACAGGGGGAGAGACCCAGTACTTC.